The sequence of this T cell receptor (beta chain) was determined in a study of blood T cell repertoires in COVID-19. Repertoires were generated with immunoSEQ multiplex PCR, while TCRdb's copy carries only in-frame clones and drops some. This repertoire shows 150,000 to 200,000 clones, around 83% found once; its top ten account for around 25%. The clonotype comes from a woman in her thirties or forties in a cohort exposed to, infected with or recovered from COVID-19 (not recorded which). Sequencing input: PBMCs or T cells enriched from blood (not recorded which).

The CDR3 DNA sequence: TGTGCCAGTACCCCTGAGAGAGTTGATCAGCCCCAGCATTTT. Translation: CASTPERVDQPQHF. The chain has TRBV19 and TRBJ1-5; no reliable D call. Trimming took 7 bases from V and 5 from J, leaving 15 bases between them. CDR1 and CDR2 (germline): LNHDA, SQIVND (reference sequence). The CDR3 has 14 residues.